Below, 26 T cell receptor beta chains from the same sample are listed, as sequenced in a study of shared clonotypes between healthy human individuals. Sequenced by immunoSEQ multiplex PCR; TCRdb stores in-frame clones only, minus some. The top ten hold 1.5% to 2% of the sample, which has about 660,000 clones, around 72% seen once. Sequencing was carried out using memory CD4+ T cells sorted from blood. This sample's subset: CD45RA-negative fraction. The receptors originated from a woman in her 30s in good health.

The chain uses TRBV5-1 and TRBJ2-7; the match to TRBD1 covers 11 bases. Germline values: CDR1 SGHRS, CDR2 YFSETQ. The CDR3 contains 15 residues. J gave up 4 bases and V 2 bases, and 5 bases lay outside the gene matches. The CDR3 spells CASSFQGQGVYEQYF. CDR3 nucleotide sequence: TGCGCCAGCAGCTTTCAGGGACAGGGGGTTTACGAGCAGTACTTC.

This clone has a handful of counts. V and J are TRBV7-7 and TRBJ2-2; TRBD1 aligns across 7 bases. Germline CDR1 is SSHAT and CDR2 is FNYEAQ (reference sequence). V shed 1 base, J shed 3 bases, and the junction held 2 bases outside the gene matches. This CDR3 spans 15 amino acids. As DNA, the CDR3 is TGTGCCAGCAGCTTAGTAGACAGGGACACCGGGGAGCTGTTTTTT. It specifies CASSLVDRDTGELFF. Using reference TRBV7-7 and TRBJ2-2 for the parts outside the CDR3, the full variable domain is GAGVSQSPRYKVTKRGQDVTLRCDPISSHATLYWYQQALGQGPEFLTYFNYEAQPDKSGLPSDRFSAERPEGSISTLTIQRTEQRDSAMYRCASSLVDRDTGELFFGEGSRLTVL.

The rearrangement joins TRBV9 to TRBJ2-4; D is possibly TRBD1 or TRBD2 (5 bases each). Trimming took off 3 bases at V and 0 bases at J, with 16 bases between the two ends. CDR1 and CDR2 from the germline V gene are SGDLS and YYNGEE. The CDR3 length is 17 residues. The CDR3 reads CASSGGWGPLAKNIQYF. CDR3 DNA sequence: TGTGCCAGCAGCGGGGGGTGGGGCCCCCTAGCCAAAAACATTCAGTACTTC.

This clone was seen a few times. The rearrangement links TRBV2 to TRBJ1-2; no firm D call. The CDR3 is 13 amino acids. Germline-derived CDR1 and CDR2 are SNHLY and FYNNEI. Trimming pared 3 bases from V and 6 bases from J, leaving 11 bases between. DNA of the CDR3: TGTGCCAGCAGTGAGGCCTTGGCAGATGGCTACACCTTC. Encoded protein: CASSEALADGYTF.

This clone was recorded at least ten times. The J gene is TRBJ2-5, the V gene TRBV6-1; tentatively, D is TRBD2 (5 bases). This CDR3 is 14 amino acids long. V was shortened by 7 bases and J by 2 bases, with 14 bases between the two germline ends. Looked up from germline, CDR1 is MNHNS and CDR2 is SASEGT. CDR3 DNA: TGTGCCAGCATCCTCAGCCGGGATCAAGAGACCCAGTACTTC. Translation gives CASILSRDQETQYF.

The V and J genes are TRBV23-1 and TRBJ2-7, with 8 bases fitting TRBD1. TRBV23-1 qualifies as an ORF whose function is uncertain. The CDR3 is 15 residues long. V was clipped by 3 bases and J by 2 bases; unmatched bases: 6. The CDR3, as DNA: TGCGCCAGCAGTCACCGCGGACAGGGCCCCTACGAGCAGTACTTC. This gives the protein CASSHRGQGPYEQYF.

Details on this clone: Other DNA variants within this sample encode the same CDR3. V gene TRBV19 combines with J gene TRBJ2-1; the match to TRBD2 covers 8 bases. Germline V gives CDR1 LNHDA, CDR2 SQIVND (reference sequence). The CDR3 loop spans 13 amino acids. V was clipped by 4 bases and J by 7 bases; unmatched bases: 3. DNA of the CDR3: TGTGCCAGTAGTACGAGCGGGAGAAATGAGCAGTTCTTC. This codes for CASSTSGRNEQFF.

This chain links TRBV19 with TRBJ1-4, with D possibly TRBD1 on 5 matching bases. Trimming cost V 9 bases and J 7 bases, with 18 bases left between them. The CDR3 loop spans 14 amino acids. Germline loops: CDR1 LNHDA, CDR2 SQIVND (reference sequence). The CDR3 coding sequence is TGTGCCAGCTCCAGGGCTACAGGATTTGAAAAACTGTTTTTT. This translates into CASSRATGFEKLFF.

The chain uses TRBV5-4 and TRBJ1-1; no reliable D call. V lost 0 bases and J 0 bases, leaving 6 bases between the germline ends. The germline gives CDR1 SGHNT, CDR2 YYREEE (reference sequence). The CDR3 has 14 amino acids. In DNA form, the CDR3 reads TGTGCCAGCAGCTTGGCTCCGTTGAACACTGAAGCTTTCTTT. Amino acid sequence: CASSLAPLNTEAFF.

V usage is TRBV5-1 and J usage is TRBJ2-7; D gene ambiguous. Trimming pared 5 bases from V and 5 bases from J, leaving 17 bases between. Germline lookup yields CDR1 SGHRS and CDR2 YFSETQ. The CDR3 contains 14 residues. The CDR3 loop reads CASRQPGPRNEQYF. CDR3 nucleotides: TGCGCCAGCAGACAGCCGGGCCCGAGGAACGAGCAGTACTTC. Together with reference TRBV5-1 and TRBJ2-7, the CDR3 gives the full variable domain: KAGVTQTPRYLIKTRGQQVTLSCSPISGHRSVSWYQQTPGQGLQFLFEYFSETQRNKGNFPGRFSGRQFSNSRSEMNVSTLELGDSALYLCASRQPGPRNEQYFGPGTRLTVT.

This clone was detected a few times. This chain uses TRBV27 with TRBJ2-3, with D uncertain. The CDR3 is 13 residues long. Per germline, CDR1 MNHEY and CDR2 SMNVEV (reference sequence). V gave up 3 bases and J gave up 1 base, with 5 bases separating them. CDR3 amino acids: CASSFLGTDTQYF. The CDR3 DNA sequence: TGTGCCAGCAGTTTTTTGGGCACAGATACGCAGTATTTT.

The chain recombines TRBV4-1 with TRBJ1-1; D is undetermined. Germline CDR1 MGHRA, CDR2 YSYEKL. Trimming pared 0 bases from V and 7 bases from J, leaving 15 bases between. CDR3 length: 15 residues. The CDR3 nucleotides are TGCGCCAGCAGCCAAGATCGGCCAGGCAGAGATGAAGCTTTCTTT. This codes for CASSQDRPGRDEAFF.

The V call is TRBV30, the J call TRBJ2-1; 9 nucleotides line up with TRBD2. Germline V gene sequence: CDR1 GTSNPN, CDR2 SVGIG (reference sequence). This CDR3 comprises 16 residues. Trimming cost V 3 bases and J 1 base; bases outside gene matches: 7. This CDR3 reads CAWRGRLADSYNEQFF. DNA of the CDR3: TGTGCCTGGAGAGGGAGACTAGCGGATTCCTACAATGAGCAGTTCTTC.

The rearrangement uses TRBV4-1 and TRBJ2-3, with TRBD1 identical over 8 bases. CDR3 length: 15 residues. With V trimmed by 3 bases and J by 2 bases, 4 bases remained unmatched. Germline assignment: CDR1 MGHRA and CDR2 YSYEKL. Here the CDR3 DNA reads TGCGCCAGCAGCCATCAGGGGGCGGACACAGATACGCAGTATTTT. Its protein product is CASSHQGADTDTQYF.

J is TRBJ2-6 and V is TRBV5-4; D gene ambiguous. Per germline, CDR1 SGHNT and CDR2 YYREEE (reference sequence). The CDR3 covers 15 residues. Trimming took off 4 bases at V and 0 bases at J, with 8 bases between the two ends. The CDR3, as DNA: TGTGCCAGCAGCCTACCTCCCTCTGGGGCCAACGTCCTGACTTTC. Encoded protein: CASSLPPSGANVLTF.

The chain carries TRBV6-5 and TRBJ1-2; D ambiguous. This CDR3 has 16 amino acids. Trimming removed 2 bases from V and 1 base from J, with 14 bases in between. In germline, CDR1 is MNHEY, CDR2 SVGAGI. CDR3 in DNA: TGTGCCAGCAGTTACGAAGGGAGTCCTTTTAACTATGGCTACACCTTC. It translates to CASSYEGSPFNYGYTF.

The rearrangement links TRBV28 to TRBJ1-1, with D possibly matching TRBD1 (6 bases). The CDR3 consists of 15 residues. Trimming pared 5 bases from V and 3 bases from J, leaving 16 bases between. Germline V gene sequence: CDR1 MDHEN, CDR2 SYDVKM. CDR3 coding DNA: TGTGCCAGCAGTCTCTCGGACAGATCGGACACTGAAGCTTTCTTT. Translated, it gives CASSLSDRSDTEAFF. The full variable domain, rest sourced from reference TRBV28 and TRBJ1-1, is DVKVTQSSRYLVKRTGEKVFLECVQDMDHENMFWYRQDPGLGLRLIYFSYDVKMKEKGDIPEGYSVSREKKERFSLILESASTNQTSMYLCASSLSDRSDTEAFFGQGTRLTVV.

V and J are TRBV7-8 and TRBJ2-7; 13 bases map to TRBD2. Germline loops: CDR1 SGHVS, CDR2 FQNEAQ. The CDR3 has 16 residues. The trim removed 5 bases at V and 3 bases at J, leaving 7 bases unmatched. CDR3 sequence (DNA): TGTGCCAGCAGCCCCGGACTAGCGGGAGTACTCTACGAGCAGTACTTC. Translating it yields CASSPGLAGVLYEQYF.

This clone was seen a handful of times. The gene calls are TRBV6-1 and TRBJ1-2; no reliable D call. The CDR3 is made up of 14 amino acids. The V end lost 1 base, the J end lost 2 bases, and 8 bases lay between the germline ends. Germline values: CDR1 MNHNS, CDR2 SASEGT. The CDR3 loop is CASSEGLGNYGYTF. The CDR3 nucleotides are TGTGCCAGCAGTGAAGGTCTCGGGAACTATGGCTACACCTTC.

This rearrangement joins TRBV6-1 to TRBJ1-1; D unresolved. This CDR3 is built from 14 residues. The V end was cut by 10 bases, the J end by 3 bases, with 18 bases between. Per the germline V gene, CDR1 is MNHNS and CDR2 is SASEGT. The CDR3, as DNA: TGTGCCACCATTCTCGGACCTACGTACACTGAAGCTTTCTTT. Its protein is CATILGPTYTEAFF.

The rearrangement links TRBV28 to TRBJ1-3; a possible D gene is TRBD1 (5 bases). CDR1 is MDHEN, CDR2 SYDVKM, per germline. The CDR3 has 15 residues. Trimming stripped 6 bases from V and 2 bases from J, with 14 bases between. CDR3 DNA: TGTGCCAGCAGCTCCGCCGGGACGGCTGGAAACACCATATATTTT. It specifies CASSSAGTAGNTIYF.

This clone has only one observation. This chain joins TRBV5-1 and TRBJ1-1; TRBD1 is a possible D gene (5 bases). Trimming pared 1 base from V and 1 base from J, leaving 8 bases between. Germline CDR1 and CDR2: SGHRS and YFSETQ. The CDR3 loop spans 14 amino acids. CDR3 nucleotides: TGCGCCAGCAGCTTGATTGGGGGGAACACTGAAGCTTTCTTT. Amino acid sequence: CASSLIGGNTEAFF. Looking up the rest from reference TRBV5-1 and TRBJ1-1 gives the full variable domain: KAGVTQTPRYLIKTRGQQVTLSCSPISGHRSVSWYQQTPGQGLQFLFEYFSETQRNKGNFPGRFSGRQFSNSRSEMNVSTLELGDSALYLCASSLIGGNTEAFFGQGTRLTVV.

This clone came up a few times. The CDR3 DNA follows: TGTGCCGTTTGGAGGGACAGGGGTGGAAATGAGCAGTTCTTC. Its translation is CAVWRDRGGNEQFF. The rearrangement links TRBV28 to TRBJ2-1, with TRBD1 matching over 10 bases. With 11 bases clipped from V and 7 bases from J, the junction kept 11 bases outside the gene matches. Per the germline V gene, CDR1 is MDHEN and CDR2 is SYDVKM. The CDR3 is 14 residues long.

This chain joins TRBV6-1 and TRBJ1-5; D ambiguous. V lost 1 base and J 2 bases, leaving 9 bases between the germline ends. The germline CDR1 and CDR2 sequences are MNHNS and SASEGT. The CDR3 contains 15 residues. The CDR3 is CASSEGTNGNQPQHF. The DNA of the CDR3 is TGTGCCAGCAGTGAAGGGACGAACGGCAATCAGCCCCAGCATTTT.

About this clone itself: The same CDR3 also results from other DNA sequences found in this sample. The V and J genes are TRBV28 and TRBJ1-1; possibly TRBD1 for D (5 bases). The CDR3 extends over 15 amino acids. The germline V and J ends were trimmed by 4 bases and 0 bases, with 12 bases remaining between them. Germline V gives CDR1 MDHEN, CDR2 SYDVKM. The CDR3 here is CASSWGQGLNTEAFF. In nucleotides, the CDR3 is TGTGCCAGCAGTTGGGGTCAGGGTCTGAACACTGAAGCTTTCTTT. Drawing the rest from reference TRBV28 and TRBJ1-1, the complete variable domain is DVKVTQSSRYLVKRTGEKVFLECVQDMDHENMFWYRQDPGLGLRLIYFSYDVKMKEKGDIPEGYSVSREKKERFSLILESASTNQTSMYLCASSWGQGLNTEAFFGQGTRLTVV.

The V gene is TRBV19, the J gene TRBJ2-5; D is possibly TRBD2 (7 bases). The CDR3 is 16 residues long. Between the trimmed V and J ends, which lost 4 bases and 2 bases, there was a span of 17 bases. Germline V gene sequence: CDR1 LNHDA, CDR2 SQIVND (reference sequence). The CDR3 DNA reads TGTGCCAGTAGTACCCCCCGGGGGAGGGGGCAAGAGACCCAGTACTTC. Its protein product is CASSTPRGRGQETQYF.